This T cell receptor (beta chain) was documented in a study of blood T cell repertoires in COVID-19 (dated by TCRdb to about 2020). Concerning the study at large: Samples covering the acute and convalescent phases of COVID-19 were provided by collaborators in the United States, Italy and Spain. The prospective study material was composed of cDNA or gDNA derived from T cells, B-cell-depleted T cells, or PBMCs. Subjects who had been exposed to COVID-19, were actively infected with it, or had recovered from it provided the deeply sampled blood TCRbeta repertoires that made up the dataset. The repertoires were made available in a free public database intended to serve as a resource for research on the immune response to SARS-CoV-2. The samples were drawn from two sources: the first 160 participants of the ongoing ImmuneRACE study, and over 1,000 subjects contributed by 6 global collaborators. Sample metadata almost always included a de-identified subject ID, COVID-19 status, age in years and sex. HLA class I and class II types, where available, came from metadata supplied by the sample provider rather than from assay-based typing. The paper's findings and limits, for the study overall: How much clinical and demographic metadata was included differed by source and by participant, and the metadata was provided uncurated.

The immunoSEQ Assay, a bias-controlled multiplex PCR, was used to amplify TCRbeta CDR3 regions from genomic DNA. In the original analysis: The number of nucleated cells in each sample was estimated from the amplification of reference gene primers within the assay. To quantify the absolute abundance of each unique TCRbeta CDR3 rearrangement, sequence reads were collapsed and filtered. For each sample, productive Simpson clonality was calculated as the square root of Simpson's diversity index over productive rearrangements. Not all clones reach the TCRdb copy of this immuneACCESS table, which keeps in-frame sequences only. Checked studies attribute under half of the gap to unresolved V genes and leave the rest unexplained. The DNA was the basis for D and trimming; V, J and clone size are from that table. This sample is represented by 90,000 to 150,000 clones; 65% to 80% of them were singletons. About 2.7% of the sample is held by the ten biggest clonotypes.

The collaborating institutions used their own protocols to collect whole blood in K2EDTA tubes. For TCRbeta analysis, collaborators shipped samples as frozen whole blood, isolated PBMCs, or DNA extracted from either of those sample types. Here V drops 5 bases and J drops 7 bases, and the junction holds 8 bases not matched to any gene. The CDR3 runs 14 amino acids, cysteine and phenylalanine included. Kept here is only the CDR3 DNA, which spans 42 bases and is read in frame from base 1. From a lookup of the germline V gene (reference sequence), CDR1 and CDR2 are LNHDA and SQIVND. This clone was seen more than once but under ten times. The clone's antigen remains unknown. Base qualities are not provided; no much larger clone lies one nucleotide away.

Material: peripheral blood. The chain couples TRBV19 to TRBJ1-5; 7 nucleotides in the junction match TRBD1. The source is a man aged 50 to 59 with acute or convalescent COVID-19. The sequenced DNA: TGTGCCAGTAGTGCGCAGGGGGGTGGGCAGCCCCAGCATTTT. The resulting protein is CASSAQGGGQPQHF. Outside the CDR3, residues come from the reference TRBV19 and TRBJ1-5 proteins, so the full variable domain is: DGGITQSPKYLFRKEGQNVTLSCEQNLNHDAMYWYRQDPGQGLRLIYYSQIVNDFQKGDIAEGYSVSREKKESFPLTVTSAQKNPTAFYLCASSAQGGGQPQHFGDGTRLSIL.